These T cell receptor beta chains were read from a single sample in a study of cytomegalovirus exposure and HLA in healthy donors. Generated by immunoSEQ multiplex PCR, the TCRdb table keeps only in-frame clones and is missing some. This table has over 90,000 clones, around 79% appearing once. Sequencing was done on a sample of PBMCs. Receptors originate from a woman in her seventies in good health and CMV-seropositive. Each CDR3 is given with its conserved first and last residue. D genes are given only for firm matches. For some rows the clone size is stated as once, few or many, or as a class when expanded; others skip it.

abundance	v_gene	j_gene	d_gene	CDR3aa	CDR3nt
few	TRBV5-1	TRBJ2-3	TRBD2	CASTPGLAGGTDTQYF	TGCGCCAGCACTCCGGGACTAGCGGGTGGCACAGATACGCAGTATTTT
-	TRBV19	TRBJ2-7	-	CASSIEGQRAHYEQYF	TGTGCCAGTAGTATAGAGGGACAGCGGGCTCACTACGAGCAGTACTTC
-	TRBV5-8	TRBJ2-1	TRBD1	CASSSTGGAYNEQFF	TGTGCCAGCAGCTCAACAGGGGGCGCGTACAATGAGCAGTTCTTC
-	TRBV19	TRBJ2-6	-	CASTEGAGANVLTF	TGTGCCAGTACCGAAGGGGCTGGGGCCAACGTCCTGACTTTC
-	TRBV7-6	TRBJ1-3	-	CASSLQAGPSGNTIYF	TGTGCCAGCAGCTTACAGGCAGGCCCCTCTGGAAACACCATATATTTT
-	TRBV12-5	TRBJ2-3	-	CASGLPKVGTQYF	TGTGCTAGTGGTTTGCCAAAAGTCGGGACGCAGTATTTT
-	TRBV7-9	TRBJ2-7	TRBD1	CASSLSHRGPYEQYF	TGTGCCAGCAGCTTATCCCACAGGGGCCCCTACGAGCAGTACTTC
-	TRBV28	TRBJ2-2	-	CASSLAVNTGELFF	TGTGCCAGCAGTTTAGCGGTGAACACCGGGGAGCTGTTTTTT
-	TRBV19	TRBJ2-2	TRBD1	CASSYIRQGAGELFF	TGTGCCAGTAGTTATATCCGACAGGGGGCCGGGGAGCTGTTTTTT
-	TRBV25-1	TRBJ2-1	-	CASRRDTAYNEQFF	TGTGCCAGCAGGAGGGACACGGCCTACAATGAGCAGTTCTTC
-	TRBV18	TRBJ2-5	-	CASSPEETQYF	TGTGCCAGCTCACCAGAGGAGACCCAGTACTTC
-	TRBV27	TRBJ2-1	-	CATLSGVTNEQFF	TGTGCCACCCTATCAGGGGTTACCAATGAGCAGTTCTTC
-	TRBV7-8	TRBJ2-5	TRBD1	CASIRDRGGETQYF	TGTGCCAGCATACGCGACAGGGGTGGAGAGACCCAGTACTTC
once	TRBV2	TRBJ1-4	-	CASSSQGINEKLFF	TGTGCCAGCAGTTCACAGGGAATCAATGAAAAACTGTTTTTT
-	TRBV19	TRBJ2-5	TRBD2	CASSTRLAGGGETQYF	TGTGCCAGTAGTACTCGACTAGCGGGAGGTGGAGAGACCCAGTACTTC
-	TRBV6-1	TRBJ2-5	TRBD2	CASSEEGTSGRAQYF	TGTGCCAGCAGTGAAGAAGGGACTAGCGGCAGAGCCCAGTACTTC
-	TRBV28	TRBJ1-2	-	CASRGSGVGYTF	TGTGCCAGCAGGGGATCGGGGGTTGGCTACACCTTC
-	TRBV2	TRBJ2-3	TRBD2	CASGRQPTSGDTQYF	TGTGCCAGCGGAAGACAGCCCACTAGCGGAGATACGCAGTATTTT
-	TRBV5-1	TRBJ2-2	TRBD1	CASSSTGGYTGELFF	TGCGCCAGCAGCTCGACAGGGGGCTACACCGGGGAGCTGTTTTTT
-	TRBV27	TRBJ1-2	TRBD1	CASSSPWTGDNYGYTF	TGTGCCAGCAGTTCCCCTTGGACAGGGGACAACTATGGCTACACCTTC
once	TRBV7-2	TRBJ1-5	TRBD1	CASSNTGGRGQPQHF	TGTGCCAGCAGCAATACAGGGGGCCGGGGTCAGCCCCAGCATTTT
-	TRBV2	TRBJ2-2	TRBD1	CASSKDRGTGELFF	TGTGCCAGCAGTAAAGACAGGGGCACCGGGGAGCTGTTTTTT
once	TRBV27	TRBJ2-2	-	CASSLPQGRDTGELFF	TGTGCCAGCAGTTTACCGCAGGGAAGGGACACCGGGGAGCTGTTTTTT
-	TRBV19	TRBJ1-5	-	CASRGGVGWGNQPQHF	TGTGCCAGTAGAGGGGGGGTGGGATGGGGAAATCAGCCCCAGCATTTT
-	TRBV5-1	TRBJ2-3	TRBD1	CASSLAGQSSTDTQYF	TGCGCCAGCAGCTTGGCGGGACAGTCGAGCACAGATACGCAGTATTTT
-	TRBV11-2	TRBJ1-6	TRBD1	CASSLARTGNSPLHF	TGTGCCAGCAGCTTAGCCAGGACAGGAAATTCACCCCTCCACTTT
few	TRBV7-7	TRBJ2-1	TRBD1	CASSPGQGLGGEQFF	TGTGCTAGCAGCCCAGGACAGGGGCTCGGGGGTGAGCAGTTCTTC
-	TRBV9	TRBJ1-4	-	CASSVGQGLATNEKLFF	TGTGCCAGCAGCGTAGGCCAGGGCCTCGCAACTAATGAAAAACTGTTTTTT
-	TRBV6-5	TRBJ2-5	-	CASKPGGQGETQYF	TGTGCCAGCAAGCCTGGGGGCCAGGGGGAGACCCAGTACTTC